A selection of T cell receptor beta chains follows, all from one sample in a study of T cells in Graves' hyperthyroidism and ophthalmopathy. MiXCR was run by TCRdb on the multiplex PCR reads, yielding one entry per CDR3 protein. The repertoire includes hundreds of thousands of distinct CDR3 sequences, less than 20% of them detected once, and about a quarter sits in the top ten. The material sequenced was blood. The receptors stem from a woman aged 18 to 35 with Graves' hyperthyroidism that later progressed to Graves' ophthalmopathy. Each CDR3 is given with its conserved first and last residue. D genes are given only for firm matches. Expanded clones get a size class; other rows say once, few or many, or leave the size out.

d_gene	v_gene	abundance	j_gene	CDR3nt	CDR3aa
TRBD1	TRBV10-3	many	TRBJ2-5	TGTGCCATCAGTGGCGCCGGGACAGCAAAAGAGACCCAGTACTTC	CAISGAGTAKETQYF
.	TRBV28	many	TRBJ1-5	TGTGCCAGCAGTTTAGGAGGGTTGGGAACGTTTAGCAATCAGCCCCAGCATTTT	CASSLGGLGTFSNQPQHF
.	TRBV5-1	.	TRBJ2-6	TGCGCCAGCAGCTTGGAGCCGCAGGGGTCTGGGGCCAACGTCCTGACTTTC	CASSLEPQGSGANVLTF
.	TRBV7-9	many	TRBJ2-5	TGTGCCAGCAGCTTTGAGAAGACGCAAGAGACCCAGTACTTC	CASSFEKTQETQYF
.	TRBV12-3/TRBV12-4	many	TRBJ2-5	TGTGCCAGCAGTCCCGGAGGGCACCAAGAGACCCAGTACTTC	CASSPGGHQETQYF
.	TRBV7-2	many	TRBJ2-1	TGTGCCAGCAGCTTATCTGGCGGCCCCTACAATGAGCAGTTCTTC	CASSLSGGPYNEQFF
TRBD2	TRBV7-6	.	TRBJ2-6	TGTGCCAGCAGCTTAGGGGGAGGGTATGGGGCCAACGTCCTGACTTTC	CASSLGGGYGANVLTF
.	TRBV18	many	TRBJ2-1	TGTGCCAGCAGCCCCGGACGGAGCTCCTACAATGAGCAGTTCTTC	CASSPGRSSYNEQFF
.	TRBV7-9	.	TRBJ2-7	TGTGCCAGCAGCAAGGACAGCTACTACGAGCAGTACTTC	CASSKDSYYEQYF
.	TRBV27	many	TRBJ2-3	TGTGCCAGCAGTCTGATGGGACCCGTCCCAGATACGCAGTATTTT	CASSLMGPVPDTQYF
TRBD1	TRBV5-1	.	TRBJ1-6	TGCGCCAGCAGCCGCGGCCCCACGGACAGGGTTGGTTCACCCCTCCACTTT	CASSRGPTDRVGSPLHF
.	TRBV6-1	.	TRBJ2-3	TGTGCCAGCAGTTATGGGGGGCGCACAGATACGCAGTATTTT	CASSYGGRTDTQYF
.	TRBV7-9	many	TRBJ2-7	TGTGCCAGCAGTCGGGCACCCCAAGGGTACGAGCAGTACTTC	CASSRAPQGYEQYF
.	TRBV25-1	few	TRBJ1-2	TGTGCCAGCAGTATGGACAATAACTATGGCTACACCTTC	CASSMDNNYGYTF
.	TRBV19	.	TRBJ2-3	TGTGCCAGTAGTATCTCGTTCGTTGGTAGGTCGGGCACAGATACGCAGTATTTT	CASSISFVGRSGTDTQYF
TRBD2	TRBV30	many	TRBJ2-4	TGTGCCTGGAGCGCAGGGACTAGCGGGATTCAGTACTTC	CAWSAGTSGIQYF
TRBD2	TRBV24-1	few	TRBJ2-1	TGTGCCACCAGCCCGGGCGGGAGTGGGACGAATGAGCAGTTCTTC	CATSPGGSGTNEQFF
.	TRBV20-1	many	TRBJ2-5	TGCAGTGCTAGAGATCTGGGCGGGATGGAGACCCAGTACTTC	CSARDLGGMETQYF
TRBD1	TRBV7-2	many	TRBJ2-7	TGTGCCAGCAGCCCCCTCGGACAGGGGCCTCACGAGCAGTACTTC	CASSPLGQGPHEQYF
TRBD1	TRBV6-1	many	TRBJ1-1	TGTGCCAGCTTAGGGGGCCGGACTGAAGCTTTCTTT	CASLGGRTEAFF
.	TRBV5-1	many	TRBJ2-7	TGCGCCAGCAGCTTGGGCGCAGGGGGGCCCGACTACGAGCAGTACTTC	CASSLGAGGPDYEQYF
TRBD1	TRBV6-5	few	TRBJ1-3	TGTGCCAGCAGTTACCAGGGACAGGGAAACACCATATATTTT	CASSYQGQGNTIYF
.	TRBV11-2	many	TRBJ1-1	TGTGCCAGCAGCTTCCCTTCCAGGCAGGCTAAGAACACTGAAGCTTTCTTT	CASSFPSRQAKNTEAFF
TRBD1	TRBV28	many	TRBJ2-2	TGTGCCAGCAGTTACCTAGGGACAGGGAAATTGCTAATGACTAACACCGGGGAGCTGTTTTTT	CASSYLGTGKLLMTNTGELFF
TRBD1	TRBV24-1	many	TRBJ2-2	TGTGCCACCAGTGACTACGGACAGGGAAGGAACACCGGGGAGCTGTTTTTT	CATSDYGQGRNTGELFF
.	TRBV4-3	.	TRBJ1-2	TGCGCCAGCAGCCAAGATACAGGGAACTATGGCTACACCTTC	CASSQDTGNYGYTF
.	TRBV4-3	.	TRBJ2-7	TGCGCCAGCAGCCAAGATCTTCCGACCTACGAGCAGTACTTC	CASSQDLPTYEQYF
.	TRBV9	once	TRBJ1-5	TGTGCCAGCAGCCTTTTAGCGGGGCCCACAGATACGCAGCATTTT	CASSLLAGPTDTQHF
.	TRBV24-1	many	TRBJ2-3	TGTGCCACCAGTGATGCTAGCGAGGCCTCGGATACGCAGTATTTT	CATSDASEASDTQYF
.	TRBV12-3/TRBV12-4	many	TRBJ2-7	TGTGCCAGCAGTTTTCGGTTTTCCGAGCAGTACTTC	CASSFRFSEQYF
.	TRBV30	many	TRBJ1-6	TGTGCCTGGAGTGTCATGGGATCACCCCTCCACTTT	CAWSVMGSPLHF
TRBD2	TRBV2	many	TRBJ2-1	TGTGCCAGCCGAGTGGGACTATCATACAATGAGCAGTTCTTC	CASRVGLSYNEQFF
TRBD1	TRBV27	.	TRBJ2-5	TGTGCCAGCAGTGCACAGGGGGCCGGAGAGACCCAGTACTTC	CASSAQGAGETQYF
.	TRBV19	many	TRBJ2-1	TGTGCCAGTAGTATCGAGGGGGGAGCCTACAATGAGCAGTTCTTC	CASSIEGGAYNEQFF
.	TRBV28	few	TRBJ2-1	TGTGCCAGCAGTTTCGGCACCCGAGGGAAGCTGTTCTTC	CASSFGTRGKLFF
TRBD2	TRBV7-2	many	TRBJ2-5	TGTGCCAGCAGCTCATCTAGCGGATCTAGGGAGACCCAGTACTTC	CASSSSSGSRETQYF
.	TRBV7-9	many	TRBJ1-5	TGTGCCAGCAGCTTAGTTGATGGGATCTACGGGCAGCCCCAGCATTTT	CASSLVDGIYGQPQHF
.	TRBV7-9	many	TRBJ2-3	TGTGCCAGCAGCCAGGAAAGCACAGATACGCAGTATTTT	CASSQESTDTQYF
.	TRBV12-3/TRBV12-4	many	TRBJ1-2	TGTGCCAGCAGTACCAGATTACTCTATGGCTACACCTTC	CASSTRLLYGYTF
.	TRBV6-1	many	TRBJ2-5	TGTGCCAGCAGAGACGACAGGCAAGAGACCCAGTACTTC	CASRDDRQETQYF
.	TRBV20-1	.	TRBJ2-5	TGCAGTGCCACCTTCCCAGGGGATCGGGGGGAGACCCAGTACTTC	CSATFPGDRGETQYF
.	TRBV29-1	many	TRBJ1-5	TGCAGCGTACTTACCCGGGGAAATGGGAATCAGCCCCAGCATTTT	CSVLTRGNGNQPQHF
.	TRBV13	few	TRBJ2-1	TGTGCCAGCAGTCACTCCCGGCAGAGCTCCTACAATGAGCAGTTCTTC	CASSHSRQSSYNEQFF
TRBD2	TRBV7-7	many	TRBJ2-1	TGTGCTAGCAGCTTAGACCTCCTCGGGAGGTTAGCGGGGATCAATGAGCAGTTCTTC	CASSLDLLGRLAGINEQFF
TRBD2	TRBV20-1	.	TRBJ2-1	TGCAGTGCTAGCGATCCGGGACTAGCGGGAGGAGGGGGCAATGAGCAGTTCTTC	CSASDPGLAGGGGNEQFF
.	TRBV9	.	TRBJ2-3	TGTGCCAGCAGCCCCCAGCGGGCGGGGCCGACAGATACGCAGTATTTT	CASSPQRAGPTDTQYF
.	TRBV4-1	.	TRBJ2-1	TGCGCCAGCAGCCAAGGGGCGGGCAGGGTGGTTGAGCAGTTCTTC	CASSQGAGRVVEQFF